This TCR beta chain was profiled in a study of T-cell reconstitution after alpha-beta-depleted transplantation in children. Study-wide findings and caveats: T-cell numbers and diversity, one year after transplant, stemmed largely from T cells that were newly produced. Alpha-beta T cells about two months after transplant reportedly derived from several hundred expanded graft clones. TCRbeta diversity was high at day 60 in some patients (a result of surviving recipient T cells and thymic progenitors).

In its sample, this clonotype was seen many times. The target antigen is unknown. The CDR3 runs 17 residues. CDR1 is MNHEY, CDR2 SVGAGI, per germline. Trimming took off 0 bases at V and 5 bases at J, with 19 bases between the two ends. Construction of the TCRbeta library involved unique molecular identifiers. TCRdb re-called the PCR reads through MiXCR, storing one row per CDR3 protein. The table records approximately 500,000 distinct CDR3 sequences, 10% of them present only once. Sequencing was performed on PBMCs, taken before TCRalphabeta/CD19-depleted stem cell transplant. The chain is built from TRBV6-5 and TRBJ2-5, with TRBD1 as a possible D gene (6 bases). The source of this sequence is a child aged 2-9 years with inherited bone marrow failure, due to receive a stem cell transplant. The CDR3 nucleotides are TGTGCCAGCAGTTACTCGAAAACTTCGTGGCAGGGGGAGACCCAGTACTTC. Protein sequence: CASSYSKTSWQGETQYF.